These 23 T cell receptor beta chains were all obtained from the same sample, sequenced in a study of blood T cell repertoires in COVID-19. Sequencing used immunoSEQ multiplex PCR; TCRdb keeps in-frame clones, though not all of them. The data contain 130,000 or so clones, 75% to 90% of them singletons. The material sequenced was peripheral blood. The receptors here all came from a man in his fifties or sixties with COVID-19, enrolled during active disease.

The chain links TRBV30 to TRBJ2-7, with TRBD1 matching 7 bases. V gave up 0 bases and J gave up 4 bases; unmatched junction bases: 6. The CDR3 loop spans 14 amino acids. Germline V gives CDR1 GTSNPN, CDR2 SVGIG (reference sequence). The CDR3 region is CAWSVSGRGYEQYF. The DNA for the CDR3 is TGTGCCTGGAGTGTAAGTGGCAGGGGGTACGAGCAGTACTTC.

The V and J genes are TRBV2 and TRBJ1-4; no definite D call. V was cut by 8 bases and J by 6 bases, with 16 bases left in between. This CDR3 has 14 residues. Germline lookup yields CDR1 SNHLY and CDR2 FYNNEI. CDR3 region: CASSGRHADEKLFF. The CDR3 DNA reads as TGTGCCAGCTCCGGGAGGCATGCTGATGAAAAACTGTTTTTT. Variable domain in full (rest from reference TRBV2 and TRBJ1-4): EPEVTQTPSHQVTQMGQEVILRCVPISNHLYFYWYRQILGQKVEFLVSFYNNEISEKSEIFDDQFSVERPDGSNFTLKIRSTKLEDSAMYFCASSGRHADEKLFFGSGTQLSVL.

The rearrangement joins TRBV5-4 to TRBJ1-6; possibly TRBD1 for D (6 bases). V lost 0 bases and J 9 bases, leaving 13 bases between the germline ends. The germline CDR1 and CDR2 sequences are SGHNT and YYREEE (reference sequence). The CDR3 is 15 amino acids. Written as DNA, the CDR3 is TGTGCCAGCAGCTTGGCCGGGACACTGTTTTCACCCCTCCACTTT. Its translation: CASSLAGTLFSPLHF.

V gene TRBV27 combines with J gene TRBJ1-2; 11 positions agree with TRBD1. The V segment lost 6 bases and the J segment 8 bases; nucleotides outside the gene matches: 5. CDR1 and CDR2 (germline): MNHEY, SMNVEV (reference sequence). The CDR3 sequence is 13 residues long. For the CDR3, the DNA is TGTGCCAGCAGGGACAGGGGGCGGTTGGGCTACACCTTC. It is translated as CASRDRGRLGYTF.

The chain joins TRBV5-6 to TRBJ1-6; the D gene is possibly TRBD1 (5 bases). V lost 0 bases, J lost 11 bases, and 12 bases lay in between. Germline values: CDR1 SGHDT, CDR2 YYEEEE. The length of the CDR3 is 14 residues. CDR3 in amino acids: CASSLVQGKAPLHF. The CDR3 DNA reads TGTGCCAGCAGCTTGGTGCAGGGTAAGGCACCCCTCCACTTT.

CDR3 DNA sequence: TGTGCCAGCAGCTGGGACAGGGAAGAGACCCAGTACTTC. Protein sequence: CASSWDREETQYF. The V gene is TRBV7-7, the J gene TRBJ2-5; 9 bases line up with TRBD1. The CDR3 totals 13 residues. Trimming took 4 bases from V and 3 from J; bases not matched to a gene: 0. The V gene's germline CDR1 is SSHAT and CDR2 FNYEAQ (reference sequence).

This clone was picked up one time. This chain joins TRBV18 and TRBJ1-5; tentatively, D is TRBD1 (5 bases). With 3 bases removed from V and 7 bases from J, the gap between germline ends came to 10 bases. Germline values: CDR1 KGHSH, CDR2 LQKENI. The CDR3 loop spans 13 amino acids. CDR3 residues: CASSPGGEQPQHF. CDR3 sequence (DNA): TGTGCCAGCTCACCCGGGGGGGAACAGCCCCAGCATTTT.

The rearrangement joins TRBV28 to TRBJ1-3; 7 bases are a match to TRBD1. This CDR3 has 14 amino acids. Per germline, CDR1 MDHEN and CDR2 SYDVKM. V lost 7 bases, J lost 2 bases, and 5 bases stayed unmatched. CDR3: CASNPGQTGNTIYF. CDR3 in DNA: TGTGCCAGCAATCCGGGACAGACTGGAAACACCATATATTTT.

With regard to this clone: The same CDR3 also results from other DNA sequences found in this sample. The DNA for the CDR3 is TGTGCCAGCTCCCGGCGGCGACCTCCCTACGAGCAGTACTTC. This translates into CASSRRRPPYEQYF. This chain connects TRBV11-1 to TRBJ2-7; D not certain. Trimming took off 8 bases at V and 2 bases at J, with 16 bases between the two ends. The CDR3 is 14 residues long. Germline-derived CDR1 and CDR2 are SGHAT and FQDESV (reference sequence).

This clone has just a few counts. The chain employs TRBV6-5 and TRBJ2-5; perhaps TRBD2 as D (6 bases). V shed 8 bases and J shed 3 bases, with 13 bases lying between them. Germline CDR1 and CDR2: MNHEY and SVGAGI. This CDR3 is built from 13 residues. The DNA for the CDR3 is TGTGCCAGCCGACTAGAGACCAAAGAGACCCAGTACTTC. Protein sequence: CASRLETKETQYF.

The chain joins TRBV3-1 (or the pseudogene TRBV3-2) to TRBJ1-5, with D uncertain. V dropped 4 bases and J dropped 9 bases, with 13 bases sitting between them. The germline V gene encodes CDR1 LGHDT and CDR2 YNNKEL (reference sequence). CDR3 size: 13 residues. Written as DNA, the CDR3 is TGTGCCAGCAGCCCGCCGGGAGAGGGGCCCCAGCATTTT. This encodes CASSPPGEGPQHF.

The chain recombines TRBV7-3 with TRBJ1-1, with a possible D match to TRBD1 (5 bases). Trimming cost V 1 base and J 5 bases, with 20 bases left between them. Looked up from germline, CDR1 is SGHTA and CDR2 is FQGTGA. CDR3 size: 17 residues. The CDR3 sequence is CASSLSSADSDGTEAFF. The CDR3 bases are TGTGCCAGCAGCTTAAGTTCCGCAGACAGCGACGGGACTGAAGCTTTCTTT.

The chain couples TRBV4-1 to TRBJ2-2; no firm D call. The CDR3 loop spans 14 amino acids. Germline V lookup: CDR1 MGHRA, CDR2 YSYEKL. Trimming took off 7 bases at V and 3 bases at J, with 12 bases between the two ends. The CDR3 bases are TGCGCCAGCACGCCGGTTTTTGACACCGGGGAGCTGTTTTTT. It translates to CASTPVFDTGELFF.

This rearrangement joins TRBV18 to TRBJ1-1, with D possibly matching TRBD1 (5 bases). Germline V gives CDR1 KGHSH, CDR2 LQKENI. V was trimmed by 1 base and J by 3 bases, leaving 15 bases between them. The CDR3 extends over 16 amino acids. The CDR3 region is CASSPREGRLDTEAFF. Written as DNA, the CDR3 is TGTGCCAGCTCACCACGGGAGGGGCGCTTGGACACTGAAGCTTTCTTT. Full variable domain (outside the CDR3, taken from reference TRBV18 and TRBJ1-1): NAGVMQNPRHLVRRRGQEARLRCSPMKGHSHVYWYRQLPEEGLKFMVYLQKENIIDESGMPKERFSAEFPKEGPSILRIQQVVRGDSAAYFCASSPREGRLDTEAFFGQGTRLTVV.

This clone was counted between two and nine times. The gene calls are TRBV19 and TRBJ1-6, with 10 bases matching TRBD1. This CDR3 contains 13 residues. V was pared by 8 bases and J by 7 bases, with 2 bases of the junction left unmatched. Germline V lookup: CDR1 LNHDA, CDR2 SQIVND (reference sequence). CDR3 residues: CASEGQGNSPLHF. DNA of the CDR3: TGTGCCAGTGAGGGACAGGGGAATTCACCCCTCCACTTT.

The V gene is TRBV6-2 or TRBV6-3, the J gene TRBJ2-7, with 11 bases identical to TRBD1. The length of the CDR3 is 19 residues. Germline V lookup: CDR1 MNHEY, CDR2 SVGEGT. V lost 0 bases and J lost 3; bases outside the gene matches: 13. The CDR3 nucleotides are TGTGCCAGCAGTTACTCGCAAAACTCCGAGGACAGGGGGCACTACGAGCAGTACTTC. It encodes CASSYSQNSEDRGHYEQYF.

The rearrangement links TRBV6-1 to TRBJ1-1; D uncertain. CDR3 length: 14 residues. Trimming took off 0 bases at V and 6 bases at J, with 11 bases between the two ends. Germline values: CDR1 MNHNS, CDR2 SASEGT. The CDR3 is CASSEALRGPEAFF. The CDR3 region has the DNA TGTGCCAGCAGTGAAGCGCTTCGAGGGCCTGAAGCTTTCTTT.

CDR3 nucleotide sequence: TGTGCCAGCAATGGGGTCAACAGGGACGAGCAGTACTTC. Translating gives CASNGVNRDEQYF. The J gene is TRBJ2-7, the V gene TRBV28, with a tentative D call TRBD1 (6 bases). The ends were cut back, 7 bases at V and 5 bases at J, with 15 bases in the middle. Germline V CDR1 and CDR2: MDHEN, SYDVKM. The CDR3 length is 13 residues.

The J gene is TRBJ1-2, the V gene TRBV28; 9 nucleotides match TRBD1. The CDR3 totals 15 residues. The trim removed 6 bases at V and 3 bases at J, leaving 8 bases unmatched. Germline V lookup: CDR1 MDHEN, CDR2 SYDVKM. The CDR3: CASRATGQGDYGYTF. The CDR3 DNA follows: TGTGCCAGCAGAGCAACGGGACAGGGCGACTATGGCTACACCTTC.

CDR3 sequence: CASSLKPPAGAYGYTF. The CDR3 DNA is TGTGCCAGCAGTTTGAAACCCCCTGCAGGGGCCTATGGCTACACCTTC. The chain combines TRBV27 with TRBJ1-2; weak D call: TRBD1 (6 bases). Germline V gene data show CDR1 as MNHEY and CDR2 as SMNVEV (reference sequence). Trimming stripped 3 bases from V and 4 bases from J, with 18 bases between. The CDR3 runs to 16 residues.

The rearrangement uses TRBV6-2 or TRBV6-3 and TRBJ1-5, with TRBD1 as a possible D gene (5 bases). Looked up from germline, CDR1 is MNHEY and CDR2 is SVGEGT. The CDR3 runs 18 residues. V was clipped by 2 bases and J by 3 bases, with 20 bases between them. CDR3 in DNA: TGTGCCAGCAGTTACGAGAGGGGCGGTGGAGGGTTCAATCAGCCCCAGCATTTT. Protein product: CASSYERGGGGFNQPQHF.

A few counts support this clone. V gene TRBV7-9 combines with J gene TRBJ2-3; tentatively, D is TRBD1 (5 bases). CDR3 length equals 15 residues. Trimming removed 5 bases from V and 6 bases from J, with 18 bases in between. The germline V gene encodes CDR1 SEHNR and CDR2 FQNEAQ (reference sequence). The CDR3 spells CASSQKGPTGDTQYF. The CDR3 DNA follows: TGTGCCAGCAGCCAAAAGGGGCCCACCGGGGATACGCAGTATTTT.

V is TRBV11-2 and J is TRBJ1-1, with 8 bases lining up with TRBD1. With V trimmed by 3 bases and J by 3 bases, 12 bases remained unmatched. The germline gives CDR1 SGHAT, CDR2 FQNNGV. The CDR3 contains 17 residues. CDR3 DNA: TGTGCCAGCAGCTTTCAACAGACAGGGGTCCTCCACACTGAAGCTTTCTTT. This sequence encodes CASSFQQTGVLHTEAFF.